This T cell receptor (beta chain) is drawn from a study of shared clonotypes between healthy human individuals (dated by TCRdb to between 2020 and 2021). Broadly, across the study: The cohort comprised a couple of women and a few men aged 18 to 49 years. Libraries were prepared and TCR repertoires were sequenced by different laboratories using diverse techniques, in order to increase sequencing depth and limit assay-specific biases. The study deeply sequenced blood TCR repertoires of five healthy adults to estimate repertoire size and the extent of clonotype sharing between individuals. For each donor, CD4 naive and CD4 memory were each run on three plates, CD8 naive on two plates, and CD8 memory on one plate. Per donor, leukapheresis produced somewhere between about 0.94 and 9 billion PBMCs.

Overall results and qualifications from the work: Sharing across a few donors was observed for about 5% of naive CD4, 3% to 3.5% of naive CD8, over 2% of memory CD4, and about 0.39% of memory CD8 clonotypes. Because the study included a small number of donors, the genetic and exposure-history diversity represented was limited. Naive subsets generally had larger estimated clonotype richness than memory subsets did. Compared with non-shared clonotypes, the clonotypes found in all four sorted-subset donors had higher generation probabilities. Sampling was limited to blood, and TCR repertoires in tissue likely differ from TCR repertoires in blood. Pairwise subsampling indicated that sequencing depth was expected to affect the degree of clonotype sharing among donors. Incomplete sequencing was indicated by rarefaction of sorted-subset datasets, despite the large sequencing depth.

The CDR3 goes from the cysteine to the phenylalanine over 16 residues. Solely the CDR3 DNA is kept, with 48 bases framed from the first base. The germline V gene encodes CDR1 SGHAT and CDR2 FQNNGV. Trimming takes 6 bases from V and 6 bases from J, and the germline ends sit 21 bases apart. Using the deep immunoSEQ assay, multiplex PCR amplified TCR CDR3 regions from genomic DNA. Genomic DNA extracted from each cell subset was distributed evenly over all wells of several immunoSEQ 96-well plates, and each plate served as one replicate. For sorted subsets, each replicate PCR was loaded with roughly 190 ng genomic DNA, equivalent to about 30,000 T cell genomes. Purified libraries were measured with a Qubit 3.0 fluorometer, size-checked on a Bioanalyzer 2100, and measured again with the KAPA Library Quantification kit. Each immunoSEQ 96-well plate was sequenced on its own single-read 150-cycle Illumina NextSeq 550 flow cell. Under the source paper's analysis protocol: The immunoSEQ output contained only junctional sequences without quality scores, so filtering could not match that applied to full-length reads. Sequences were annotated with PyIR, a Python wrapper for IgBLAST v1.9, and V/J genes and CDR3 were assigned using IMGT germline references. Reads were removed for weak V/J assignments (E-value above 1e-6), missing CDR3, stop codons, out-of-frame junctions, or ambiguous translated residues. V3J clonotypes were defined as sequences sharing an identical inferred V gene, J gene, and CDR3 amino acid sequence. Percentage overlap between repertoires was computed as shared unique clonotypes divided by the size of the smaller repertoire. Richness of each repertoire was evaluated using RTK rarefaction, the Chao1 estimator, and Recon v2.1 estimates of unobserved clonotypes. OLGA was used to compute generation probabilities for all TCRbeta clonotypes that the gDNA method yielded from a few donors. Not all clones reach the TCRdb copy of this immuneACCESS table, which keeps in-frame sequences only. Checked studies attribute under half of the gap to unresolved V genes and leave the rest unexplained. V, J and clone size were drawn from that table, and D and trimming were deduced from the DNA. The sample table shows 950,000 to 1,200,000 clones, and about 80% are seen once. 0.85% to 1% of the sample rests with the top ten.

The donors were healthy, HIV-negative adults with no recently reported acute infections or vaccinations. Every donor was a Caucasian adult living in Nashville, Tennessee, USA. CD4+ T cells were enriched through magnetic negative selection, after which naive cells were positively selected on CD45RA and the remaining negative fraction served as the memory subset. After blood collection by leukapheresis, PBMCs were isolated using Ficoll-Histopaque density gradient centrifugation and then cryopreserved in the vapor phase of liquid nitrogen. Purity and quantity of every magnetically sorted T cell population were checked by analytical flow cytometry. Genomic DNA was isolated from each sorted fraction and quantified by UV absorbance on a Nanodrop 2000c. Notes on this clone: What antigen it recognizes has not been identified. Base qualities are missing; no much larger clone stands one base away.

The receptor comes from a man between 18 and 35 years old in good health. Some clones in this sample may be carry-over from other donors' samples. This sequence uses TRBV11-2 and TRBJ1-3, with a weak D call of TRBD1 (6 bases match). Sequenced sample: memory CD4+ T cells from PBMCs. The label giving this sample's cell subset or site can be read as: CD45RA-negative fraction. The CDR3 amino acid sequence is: CASRVPGGGQLNTIYF. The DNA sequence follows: TGTGCCAGCAGAGTACCGGGAGGGGGGCAGTTAAACACCATATATTTT.